By sample share, the clone carrying this T cell receptor (beta chain) is medium-sized (0.01 to 0.1%). In TCRdb, the RT-PCR reads were re-called with MiXCR into one record per CDR3 protein. The sample shows about 2,100 distinct CDR3 sequences, 8% to 9.5% of them seen only once. V trimming: 2 bases; J trimming: 6 bases; junction bases outside the gene matches: 5. CDR1 and CDR2 from the germline V gene are MDHEN and SYDVKM. The CDR3 totals 14 residues. This sample is part of a study of immune reconstitution after stem cell transplant in scleroderma. The source of this sequence is a male donor with systemic sclerosis. The chain employs TRBV28 and TRBJ1-2, with 8 nucleotides matching TRBD1. The sample was taken before or after autologous hematopoietic stem cell transplantation (not recorded which). Here the CDR3 reads CASSLPDRVDGYTF. CDR3 sequence (DNA): TGTGCCAGCAGTTTACCGGACAGGGTCGATGGCTACACCTTC.